This T cell receptor (beta chain) was sequenced for a study of cytomegalovirus exposure and HLA in healthy donors. Study-wide results and limits: When the data were analyzed later, several of the most significant clusters appeared to be linked to common viral pathogens. A list of approximately 160 TCR beta chains associated with cytomegalovirus was given.

Of note for this clone: Antigen: not known.

This PCR relied on a set of 60 Vbeta primers and 13 Jbeta primers. Assay: immunoSEQ multiplex PCR; the TCRdb copy retains only in-frame clones and omits some. The profile covers about 130,000 clones, with 75% to 85% appearing a single time and 1% taken by the ten largest. V lost 7 bases, J lost 7 bases, and 10 bases stayed unmatched. Germline CDR1 reads GTSNPN; CDR2 reads SVGIG (reference sequence). CDR3 size: 14 residues. The sample comprised PBMCs. The clonotype originates from a man aged 40-49 years in good health and CMV-seronegative. This rearrangement joins TRBV30 to TRBJ2-1; 10 bases are shared with TRBD2. The DNA for the CDR3 is TGTGCCTCGATCAAAGCGGGAGGGTGGAATGAGCAGTTCTTC. Its protein is CASIKAGGWNEQFF.